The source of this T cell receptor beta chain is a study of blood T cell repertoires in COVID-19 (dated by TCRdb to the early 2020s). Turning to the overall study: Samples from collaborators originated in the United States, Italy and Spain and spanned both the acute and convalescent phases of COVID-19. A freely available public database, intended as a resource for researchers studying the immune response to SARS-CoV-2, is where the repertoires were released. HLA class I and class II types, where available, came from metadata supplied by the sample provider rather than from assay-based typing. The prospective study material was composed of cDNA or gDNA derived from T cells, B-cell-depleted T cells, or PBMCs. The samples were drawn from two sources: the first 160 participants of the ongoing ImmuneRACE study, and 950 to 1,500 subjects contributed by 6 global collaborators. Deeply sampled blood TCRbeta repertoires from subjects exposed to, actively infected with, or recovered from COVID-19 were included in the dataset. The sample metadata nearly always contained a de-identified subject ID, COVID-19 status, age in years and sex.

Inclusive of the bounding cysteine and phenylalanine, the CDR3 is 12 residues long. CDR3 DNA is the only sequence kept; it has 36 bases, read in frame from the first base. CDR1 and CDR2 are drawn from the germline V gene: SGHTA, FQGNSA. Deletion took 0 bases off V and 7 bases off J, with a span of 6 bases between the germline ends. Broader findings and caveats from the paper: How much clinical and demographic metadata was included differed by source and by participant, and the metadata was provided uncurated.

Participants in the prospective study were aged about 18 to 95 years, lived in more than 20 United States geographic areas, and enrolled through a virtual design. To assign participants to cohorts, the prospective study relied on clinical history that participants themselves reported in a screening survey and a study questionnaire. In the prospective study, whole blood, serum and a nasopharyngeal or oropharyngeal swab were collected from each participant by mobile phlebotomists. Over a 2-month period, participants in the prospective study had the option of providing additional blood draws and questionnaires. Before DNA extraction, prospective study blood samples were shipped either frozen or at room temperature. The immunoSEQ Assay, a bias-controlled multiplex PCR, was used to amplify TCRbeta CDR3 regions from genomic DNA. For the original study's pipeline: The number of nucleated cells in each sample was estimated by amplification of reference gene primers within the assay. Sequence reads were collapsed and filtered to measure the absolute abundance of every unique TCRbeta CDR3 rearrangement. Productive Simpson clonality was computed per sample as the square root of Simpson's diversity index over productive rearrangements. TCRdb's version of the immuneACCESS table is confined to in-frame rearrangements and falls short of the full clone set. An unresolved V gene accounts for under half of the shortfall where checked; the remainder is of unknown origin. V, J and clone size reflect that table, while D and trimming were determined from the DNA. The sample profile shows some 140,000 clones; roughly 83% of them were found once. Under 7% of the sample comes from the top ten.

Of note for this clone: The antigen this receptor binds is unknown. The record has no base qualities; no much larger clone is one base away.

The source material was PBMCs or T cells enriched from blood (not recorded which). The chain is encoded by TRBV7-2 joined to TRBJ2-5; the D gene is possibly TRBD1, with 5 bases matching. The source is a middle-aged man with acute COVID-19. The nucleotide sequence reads TGTGCCAGCAGCTTAGCGCAGGGGACCCAGTACTTC. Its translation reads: CASSLAQGTQYF.